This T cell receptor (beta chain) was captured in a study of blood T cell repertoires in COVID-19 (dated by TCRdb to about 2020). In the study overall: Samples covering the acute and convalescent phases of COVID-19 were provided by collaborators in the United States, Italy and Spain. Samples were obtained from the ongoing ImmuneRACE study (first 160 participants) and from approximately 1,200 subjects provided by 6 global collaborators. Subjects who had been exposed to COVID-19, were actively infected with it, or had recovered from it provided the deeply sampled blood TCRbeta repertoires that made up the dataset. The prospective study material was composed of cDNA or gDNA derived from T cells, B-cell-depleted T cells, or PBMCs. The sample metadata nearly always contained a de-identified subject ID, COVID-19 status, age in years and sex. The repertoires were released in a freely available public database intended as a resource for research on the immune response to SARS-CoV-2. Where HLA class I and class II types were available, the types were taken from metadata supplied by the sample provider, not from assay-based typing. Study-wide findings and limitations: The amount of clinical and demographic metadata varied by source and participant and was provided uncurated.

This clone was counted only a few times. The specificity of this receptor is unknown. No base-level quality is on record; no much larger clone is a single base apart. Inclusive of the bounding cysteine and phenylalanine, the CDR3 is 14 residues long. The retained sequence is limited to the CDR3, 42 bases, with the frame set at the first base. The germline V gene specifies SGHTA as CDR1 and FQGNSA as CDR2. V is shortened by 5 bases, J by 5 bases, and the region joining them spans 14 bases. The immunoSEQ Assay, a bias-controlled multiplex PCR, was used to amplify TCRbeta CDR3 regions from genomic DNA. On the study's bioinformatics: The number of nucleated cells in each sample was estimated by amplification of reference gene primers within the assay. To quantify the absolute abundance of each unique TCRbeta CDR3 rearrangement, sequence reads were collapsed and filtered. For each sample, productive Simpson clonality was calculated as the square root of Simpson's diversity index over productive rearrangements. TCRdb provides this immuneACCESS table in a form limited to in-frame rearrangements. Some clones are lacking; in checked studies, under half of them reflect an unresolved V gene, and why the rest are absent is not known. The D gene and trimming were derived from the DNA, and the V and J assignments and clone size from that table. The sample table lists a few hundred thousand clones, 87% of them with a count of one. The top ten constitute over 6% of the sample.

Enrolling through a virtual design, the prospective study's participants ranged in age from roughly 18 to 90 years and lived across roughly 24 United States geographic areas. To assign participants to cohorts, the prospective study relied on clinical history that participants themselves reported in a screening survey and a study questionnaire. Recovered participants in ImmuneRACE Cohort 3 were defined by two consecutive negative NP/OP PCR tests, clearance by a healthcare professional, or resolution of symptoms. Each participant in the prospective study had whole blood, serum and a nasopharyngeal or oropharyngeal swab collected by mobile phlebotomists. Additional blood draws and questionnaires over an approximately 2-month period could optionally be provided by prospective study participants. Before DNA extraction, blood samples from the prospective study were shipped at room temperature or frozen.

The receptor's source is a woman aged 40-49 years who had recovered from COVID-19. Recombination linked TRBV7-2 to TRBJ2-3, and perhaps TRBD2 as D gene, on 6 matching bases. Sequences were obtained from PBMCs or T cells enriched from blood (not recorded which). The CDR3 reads CASSPGRTLDTQYF. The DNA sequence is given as TGTGCCAGCAGCCCCGGGAGAACCCTAGATACGCAGTATTTT.